This T cell receptor (beta chain) was obtained from a study of T cell repertoires in cytomegalovirus infection. Whole-study context: Through public TCR beta signatures, both CMV infection and matching HLA type were indicated. Study-level points and caveats: People with CMV and the relevant HLA were identified by cumulative public TCR beta family frequency. In two of eight donors, the top clonotype was HLA-C-restricted CMV-specific.

TCRdb independently ran MiXCR on the reads; one entry per CDR3 protein. Among some 250,000 distinct CDR3 sequences listed, approximately 9.1% were seen once. This clonotype showed up just a few times. Its antigen is currently unknown. The sample taken for sequencing was PBMCs. The receptor comes from a human donor in good health (CMV status not recorded). Some clones in this sample may be carry-over from other donors' samples.

The DNA of the CDR3 is TGTGCCAGCCAGAGAACCGGGACAGGGGACGAGCAGTACTTC. Protein product: CASQRTGTGDEQYF. The chain couples TRBV12-3 or TRBV12-4 to TRBJ2-7; TRBD1 matches at 10 bases. V was clipped by 8 bases and J by 5 bases; unmatched bases: 9. This CDR3 is built from 14 residues.